Below are 15 T cell receptor beta chains sequenced from a single sample in a study of cytotoxic CD8 clonotypes in ibrutinib-treated CLL (dated by TCRdb to 2020 to 2023). The time point label corresponds to: progressive disease on ibrutinib. To prepare the library, the immunoSEQ multiplex PCR assay was applied. TCRdb took over this immuneACCESS table, retaining in-frame rearrangements with V and J assigned. Such tables are incomplete; in checked studies, under half of the missing clones stem from an unresolved V gene, and the remainder is unexplained. In all, the sample holds about 160,000 clones, and 70% to 90% of those were seen once. The ten largest clones represent roughly 3% of the sample. The material was PBMCs, obtained at disease progression, from a patient treated with ibrutinib. These receptors originate from a human donor with chronic lymphocytic leukemia.

The chain recombines TRBV12-5 with TRBJ1-5; TRBD1 might be the D (5 bases). CDR1 and CDR2 from the germline V gene are LGHNT and FRNRAP. The V end was cut by 7 bases, the J end by 3 bases, with 22 bases between. The CDR3 spans 17 residues. The CDR3 region is CASAPAFQGRVNQPQHF. The DNA of the CDR3 is TGTGCTAGTGCCCCGGCGTTTCAGGGCCGCGTCAATCAGCCCCAGCATTTT. Full variable domain (remainder filled in from reference TRBV12-5 and TRBJ1-5): DARVTQTPRHKVTEMGQEVTMRCQPILGHNTVFWYRQTMMQGLELLAYFRNRAPLDDSGMPKDRFSAEMPDATLATLKIQPSEPRDSAVYFCASAPAFQGRVNQPQHFGDGTRLSIL.

This clone was picked up a small number of times. The rearrangement links TRBV30 to TRBJ2-5; 9 bases map to TRBD2. Germline V lookup: CDR1 GTSNPN, CDR2 SVGIG (reference sequence). The CDR3 totals 15 residues. The junction had 7 bases not matched to a gene; V was cut back by 0 bases and J by 5 bases. CDR3 DNA sequence: TGTGCCTGGAGTGTAGGTAGCGGGAGAACGGAGACCCAGTACTTC. Protein sequence: CAWSVGSGRTETQYF.

The V call is TRBV28, the J call TRBJ2-5, with 12 bases that match TRBD2. This CDR3 contains 16 residues. The junction had 9 bases not matched to a gene; V was cut back by 6 bases and J by 4 bases. CDR1 and CDR2 from the germline V gene are MDHEN and SYDVKM. The CDR3 DNA follows: TGTGCCAGCAGCGTCCGACTAGCGGGAGTGGGAGAGACCCAGTACTTC. Residues: CASSVRLAGVGETQYF.

The chain couples TRBV9 to TRBJ2-2; 11 positions match TRBD2. The CDR3 consists of 18 residues. The junction had 5 bases not matched to a gene; V was cut back by 0 bases and J by 1 base. Germline V gives CDR1 SGDLS, CDR2 YYNGEE. CDR3 in DNA: TGTGCCAGCAGCGTAGTACTAGCGGGAGTCGGGAACACCGGGGAGCTGTTTTTT. Translating gives CASSVVLAGVGNTGELFF. Drawing the rest from reference TRBV9 and TRBJ2-2, the complete variable domain is DSGVTQTPKHLITATGQRVTLRCSPRSGDLSVYWYQQSLDQGLQFLIQYYNGEERAKGNILERFSAQQFPDLHSELNLSSLELGDSALYFCASSVVLAGVGNTGELFFGEGSRLTVL.

The CDR3 coding sequence is TGTGCCAGCAGCCCCTCGGGGGATAATGAAAAACTGTTTTTT. Protein: CASSPSGDNEKLFF. This chain links TRBV9 with TRBJ1-4; TRBD1 is a possible D gene (5 bases). The CDR3 has 14 residues. V was trimmed by 4 bases and J by 4 bases, leaving 11 bases between them. Germline V CDR1 and CDR2: SGDLS, YYNGEE.

V and J are TRBV30 and TRBJ2-5; D perhaps matches TRBD2 (6 bases). The CDR3 totals 19 residues. V was pared by 0 bases and J by 2 bases, with 25 bases between. Germline V CDR1 and CDR2: GTSNPN, SVGIG (reference sequence). The CDR3 nucleotides read TGTGCCTGGAGTGTAAAGCTGCCGGGACCCGGGGCGGGGCAAGAGACCCAGTACTTC. This sequence encodes CAWSVKLPGPGAGQETQYF.

The genes are TRBV4-2 and TRBJ1-2; no definite D call. The CDR3 has 15 residues. Trimming cost V 0 bases and J 6 bases, with 14 bases left between them. Germline CDR1 and CDR2: LGHNA and YNFKEQ. CDR3 in DNA: TGTGCCAGCAGCCAAGATCTTCCGATACGGAATGGCTACACCTTC. Encoded protein: CASSQDLPIRNGYTF.

The chain carries TRBV6-5 and TRBJ1-2, with 8 bases identical to TRBD1. Germline CDR1 MNHEY, CDR2 SVGAGI. V dropped 10 bases and J dropped 2; count of bases not matched to a gene: 9. The CDR3 contains 14 residues. CDR3 region: CATLTRQGNYGYTF. The CDR3 region has the DNA TGTGCCACCCTCACCCGACAGGGGAACTATGGCTACACCTTC.

In this sample, this clone turned up a few times. The chain carries TRBV7-2 and TRBJ2-5; 8 bases line up with TRBD1. The CDR3 loop spans 18 amino acids. CDR1 is SGHTA and CDR2 is FQGNSA in the germline V gene. The V segment lost 5 bases and the J segment 5 bases; nucleotides outside the gene matches: 19. Written as DNA, the CDR3 is TGTGCCAGCAGCCATGGGAGGAGGGACAGGTATTCGTTGGAGACCCAGTACTTC. Its translation is CASSHGRRDRYSLETQYF.

This chain uses TRBV19 with TRBJ2-1; D gene uncertain. The CDR3 has 15 residues. CDR1 is LNHDA and CDR2 is SQIVND in the germline V gene (reference sequence). Trimming left V 1 base short and J 1 base short, with 8 bases between. CDR3 sequence reads: CASSIVAQSYNEQFF. The CDR3 DNA follows: TGTGCCAGTAGTATAGTGGCCCAGTCCTACAATGAGCAGTTCTTC.

The chain has TRBV10-3 and TRBJ2-1, with 13 bases identical to TRBD2. Germline V gene sequence: CDR1 ENHRY, CDR2 SYGVKD. With V trimmed by 4 bases and J by 9 bases, 9 bases remained unmatched. The CDR3 runs to 16 residues. Here the CDR3 DNA reads TGTGCCATCAGTGGAACCGGGACTAGCGGGATCATTGAGCAGTTCTTC. It codes for CAISGTGTSGIIEQFF.

The chain joins TRBV6-5 to TRBJ1-2, with 9 bases that match TRBD1. J was trimmed by 5 bases and V by 5 bases; bases with no gene match: 9. The germline V gene encodes CDR1 MNHEY and CDR2 SVGAGI. This CDR3 is built from 15 residues. In DNA form, the CDR3 reads TGTGCCAGCAGTCCTATTCTCGGGACAGGGTATGGCTACACCTTC. Residues: CASSPILGTGYGYTF.

This chain connects TRBV9 to TRBJ2-2; D remains ambiguous. CDR1 SGDLS and CDR2 YYNGEE come from the germline V gene. V was cut by 6 bases and J by 3 bases, with 9 bases left in between. The CDR3 loop spans 13 amino acids. DNA for the CDR3: TGTGCCAGCACAAAGGCCGACACCGGGGAGCTGTTTTTT. It translates to CASTKADTGELFF.

This clone was seen only a few times. The chain joins TRBV11-2 to TRBJ1-2; 9 positions match TRBD1. This CDR3 is 14 amino acids long. J lost 8 bases, V lost 3 bases, and 7 bases had no gene match. Germline lookup yields CDR1 SGHAT and CDR2 FQNNGV. The CDR3, as DNA: TGTGCCAGCAGCTTCGACAGGGGGGGACTGGGCTACACCTTC. It specifies CASSFDRGGLGYTF.

CDR3 DNA: TGTGCCAGCGGGGGGGACAGAGACTCCCCCGGGGAGCTGTTTTTT. Encoded protein: CASGGDRDSPGELFF. J is TRBJ2-2 and V is TRBV25-1; D is tentatively TRBD1 or TRBD2 (7 bases each). Germline CDR1 and CDR2: MGHDK and SYGVNS. This CDR3 region has 15 residues. The ends were cut back, 8 bases at V and 6 bases at J, with 19 bases in the middle.